This TCR beta chain stems from a study of metastatic and nonmetastatic thyroid tumors. Original processing methods: In papillary thyroid cancer, a distant-metastasis classifier was built using CDR3 differences across clinicopathological groups. TCRdb called clones again from the PCR reads with MiXCR. What appears here as the V and J calls and clone size reflects TCRdb's work, not the paper's. This sample yields approximately 30,000 clones, of which 20% to 30% are seen a single time; approximately 2.3% belongs to the top ten. Each patient came to thyroid surgery without any prior treatment (of any kind). The CDR3 has 13 residues. V was clipped by 5 bases and J by 2 bases; unmatched bases: 2. CDR1 and CDR2 (germline): DFQATT, SNEGSKA (reference sequence). This clone is deemed medium-sized.

The chain employs TRBV20-1 and TRBJ2-7, with 11 bases lining up with TRBD2. Sequencing was carried out using blood. The source of this sequence is a female donor with papillary thyroid cancer or a benign thyroid nodule (not recorded which). Some clones in this sample may be carry-over from other donors' samples. Written as DNA, the CDR3 is TGCAGTGCTGGGACTAGCGGTCCCTACGAGCAGTACTTC. Protein sequence: CSAGTSGPYEQYF.